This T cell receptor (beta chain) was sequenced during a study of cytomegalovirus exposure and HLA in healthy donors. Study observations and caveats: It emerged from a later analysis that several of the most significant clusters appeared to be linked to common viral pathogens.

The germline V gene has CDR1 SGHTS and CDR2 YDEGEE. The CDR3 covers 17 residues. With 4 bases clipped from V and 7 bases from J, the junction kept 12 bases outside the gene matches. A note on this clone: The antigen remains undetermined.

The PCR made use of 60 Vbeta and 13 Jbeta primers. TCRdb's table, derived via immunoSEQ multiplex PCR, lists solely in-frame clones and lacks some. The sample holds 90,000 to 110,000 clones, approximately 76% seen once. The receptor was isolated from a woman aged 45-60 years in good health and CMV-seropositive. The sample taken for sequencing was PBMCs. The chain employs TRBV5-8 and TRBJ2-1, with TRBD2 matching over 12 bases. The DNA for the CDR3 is TGTGCCAGCAGCGTCCTCCTAGCGGGGGGGCTATATAATGAGCAGTTCTTC. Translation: CASSVLLAGGLYNEQFF.